This entry describes one TCR beta chain. What this receptor recognizes is not known. No base qualities exist here, and no much larger clone lies one base off it. Genomic DNA was isolated from the sorted cells so that the TCRbeta CDR3 region could be sequenced. The immunoSEQ Assay was used for sequencing of TCRbeta CDR3 regions. The source is immuneACCESS, and TCRdb retained only in-frame sequences with V and J called. Part of the clones is not carried over; for the studies checked, unresolved V genes explain less than half of this, and the remainder is unexplained. The sample table records 130,000 or so clones; 90% of these occur just once. The ten largest clonotypes hold 1.1% of the sample. The trial excluded patients who had a history of autoimmune disease or were on systemic immunosuppression. Peripheral blood for TCR sequencing was drawn from every dose cohort at baseline, at cycle 4 day 1 and at cycle 7 day 1. Samples came from an open-label, multicenter, first-in-human phase I dose-escalation trial of ivuxolimab. Adults with locally advanced or metastatic head and neck squamous cell, hepatocellular, melanoma or renal cell carcinoma were enrolled in the trial. Before TCR sequencing, CD4+ T cells and CD8+ T cells from peripheral blood were sorted into separate populations.

The sample originates from a study of OX40 agonist ivuxolimab in advanced cancers. With respect to the entire study: Ivuxolimab was an agonistic, fully human IgG2 monoclonal antibody directed against OX40 (CD134), a costimulatory receptor. The monotherapy dose-escalation portion (N of about 47 patients) of the phase I ivuxolimab trial is reported in the paper. Among the approximately 50 dose-escalation patients, about 19 had hepatocellular carcinoma, about 15 melanoma, 9 renal cell carcinoma and 9 head and neck cancer. Three dose-escalation patients achieved partial responses, one with hepatocellular carcinoma and two with cutaneous melanoma. The purpose of peripheral TCRbeta sequencing was to test whether ivuxolimab changed TCR sequence diversity and led to clonal T-cell expansion. Patients were allowed to have had prior anti-PD-1, anti-PD-L1 or anti-CTLA-4 therapy, and around two fifths of the dose-escalation patients had been treated with checkpoint inhibitors. In the dose-escalation cohort, 65% to 85% of patients were male, and the mean age was approximately 60 years with a range of roughly 20 to 85. Intravenous ivuxolimab was administered to patients every 2 weeks at six dose levels: 0.01, 0.1, 0.3, 1.5, 3 and 10 mg/kg.

General conclusions and limits of the study: At doses of 0.1 to 3.0 mg/kg, clonal expansion of both CD4+ and CD8+ T cells in blood was seen between baseline and week 6. In partial responders in the 0.1-3.0 mg/kg groups, normalized peripheral clonal expansion was found to be among the lowest, especially among CD8+ T cells. Low levels of normalized T-cell clonal expansion were also seen in some patients who did not respond. On average, CD8+ T cells showed more expanded clones than CD4+ T cells after ivuxolimab. The antigen specificity of the peripheral T cells that underwent clonal expansion was not determined.

From cysteine to phenylalanine, the CDR3 is 14 amino acids long. Kept here is only the CDR3 DNA, which spans 42 bases and is read in frame from base 1. As encoded in the germline V gene (reference sequence), CDR1 is LNHDA while CDR2 is SQIVND. The V end loses 6 bases and the J end loses 6 bases, and a stretch of 17 bases separates them. The chain was built from TRBV19 and TRBJ1-1, and TRBD1 may be the D gene, going by 5 matching bases. This clonotype was obtained from an adult with an advanced solid tumor such as melanoma, head and neck, liver or kidney cancer. Sequenced here: CD4+ or CD8+ T cells sorted from blood, sampled in a trial of the OX40 agonist ivuxolimab. The CDR3 sequence is CASRTIGTAAEAFF. The DNA sequence is as follows: TGTGCCAGTAGAACGATCGGGACGGCAGCTGAAGCTTTCTTT.